This is a list of T cell receptor beta chains from one sample in a study of OX40 agonist ivuxolimab in advanced cancers. Produced via immunoSEQ multiplex PCR; TCRdb's table is partial and in-frame only. Of 62,000 or so clones detected, about 89% appear once; the ten largest clones hold around 2%. Sequenced here: CD4+ or CD8+ T cells sorted from blood, sampled in a trial of the OX40 agonist ivuxolimab. Source of these receptors: an adult with an advanced solid tumor such as melanoma, head and neck, liver or kidney cancer. Each CDR3 is given with its conserved first and last residue. D genes are given only for firm matches. Clone size is given for some rows only: seen once, a few or many times, or a class if the clone is expanded.

D gene	V gene	J gene	clone size	CDR3 DNA	CDR3 protein
.	TRBV7-2	TRBJ2-2	.	TGTGCCAGCAGCCGAGAGGCAGGGACGGTCGGGGAGCTGTTTTTT	CASSREAGTVGELFF
.	TRBV7-3	TRBJ2-2	once	TGTGCCAGCAGCCCCAACGGGCAGGGTCCCTGGGAGCTGTTTTTT	CASSPNGQGPWELFF
.	TRBV6-6	TRBJ2-7	.	TGTGCCAGCAGCCCCGAGGGGCGGCACGAGCAGTACTTC	CASSPEGRHEQYF
TRBD1	TRBV23-1	TRBJ2-5	.	TGCGCCAGCAGTCAATCCAACTTAAACCTGACAGGGAATCCCCAAGAGACCCAGTACTTC	CASSQSNLNLTGNPQETQYF
.	TRBV30	TRBJ1-2	few	TGTGCCTGGAGTGGTTGGGGGGGTGATCCAAACTATGGCTACACCTTC	CAWSGWGGDPNYGYTF
.	TRBV19	TRBJ2-1	.	TGTGCCAGTAGTATAGAACTAGCCAGCTCCTACAATGAGCAGTTCTTC	CASSIELASSYNEQFF
.	TRBV18	TRBJ1-2	.	TGTGCCAGCTCACCACGGTCAGGCGCCGGCTACACCTTC	CASSPRSGAGYTF
TRBD2	TRBV2	TRBJ2-2	.	TGTGCCAGCAGCGGACTTAGCGGGATGGCTTTGAACACCGGGGAGCTGTTTTTT	CASSGLSGMALNTGELFF
TRBD1	TRBV11-2	TRBJ1-2	.	TGTGCCAGCAGCTTACGGGACAGAAATGATGGCTACACCTTC	CASSLRDRNDGYTF
.	TRBV4-3	TRBJ1-6	.	TGCGCCAGCAGCCAAGATCTAGCAGGGGCAGCCTCCTATAATTCACCCCTCCACTTT	CASSQDLAGAASYNSPLHF
TRBD1	TRBV6-4	TRBJ2-4	.	TGTGCCAGCAGTCAATCACCGGGACAGGGAAACATTCAGTACTTC	CASSQSPGQGNIQYF
.	TRBV19	TRBJ2-6	.	TGTGCCAGTAGTATTCGGTCAGGGACCGGGGCCAACGTCCTGACTTTC	CASSIRSGTGANVLTF
TRBD2	TRBV28	TRBJ2-7	few	TGTGCCAGCAGTTTCCGACTAGCGGGAGGAGGCGAGCAGTACTTC	CASSFRLAGGGEQYF
.	TRBV7-8	TRBJ2-5	.	TGTGCCAGCAGTCCGTGGGGGTACCAAGAGACCCAGTACTTC	CASSPWGYQETQYF
TRBD1	TRBV18	TRBJ1-5	once	TGTGCCAGCTCACCACCTGGACAGGGTGGAGCCCAGCCCCAGCATTTT	CASSPPGQGGAQPQHF
.	TRBV14	TRBJ2-3	once	TGTGCCAGCAGTCATGGGTACGATACGCAGTATTTT	CASSHGYDTQYF
TRBD1	TRBV19	TRBJ1-5	.	TGTGCCACTCGGACAGGGGGCGGCTATAGCAATCAGCCCCAGCATTTT	CATRTGGGYSNQPQHF
.	TRBV6-5	TRBJ2-2	.	TGTGCCAGCAGTAGAGCCGTCGGGGAGCTGTTTTTT	CASSRAVGELFF
TRBD1	TRBV7-2	TRBJ1-1	.	TGTGCCAGCAGCTCGGACAGGAAACAAAACACTGAAGCTTTCTTT	CASSSDRKQNTEAFF
TRBD2	TRBV11-2	TRBJ2-1	.	TGTGCCAGCAGCTTAGGACGACTAGCTGGGGCAAATGAGCAGTTCTTC	CASSLGRLAGANEQFF
TRBD2	TRBV9	TRBJ2-7	.	TGTGCCAGCAGCGAGGGGCTAGCGGGAGGGGGTGAGCAGTACTTC	CASSEGLAGGGEQYF
.	TRBV11-2	TRBJ1-2	.	TGTGCCAGCAGCTTAGCGCGTGGCTACACCTTC	CASSLARGYTF
.	TRBV9	TRBJ2-3	once	TGTGCCAGCAGCCCCCGGCCGGGATTAGATACGCAGTATTTT	CASSPRPGLDTQYF
TRBD1	TRBV5-1	TRBJ2-4	once	TGCGCCAGCAGTCTAGGGGGCGATGACATTCAGTACTTC	CASSLGGDDIQYF
.	TRBV7-2	TRBJ2-7	few	TGTGCCAGCAGCTTGTTGGGGACCGGGCTCGAGCAGTACTTC	CASSLLGTGLEQYF
.	TRBV25-1	TRBJ1-2	few	TGTGCCAGCAGTGAATACGGCGCAGGGGCTGGCGGCTACACCTTC	CASSEYGAGAGGYTF
.	TRBV6-6	TRBJ1-6	once	TGTGCCAGCAGTTACCTCGGGGGGGATTCACCCCTCCACTTT	CASSYLGGDSPLHF
.	TRBV4-3	TRBJ1-2	.	TGCGCCAGCAGCCAAGGCGGGGGGTTCAACTATGGCTACACCTTC	CASSQGGGFNYGYTF
TRBD2	TRBV30	TRBJ2-1	.	TGTGCCTGGAGTGTACAACTAGCGGGGCAGAACAATGAGCAGTTCTTC	CAWSVQLAGQNNEQFF